The T cell receptor beta chain under discussion was sequenced for a study of blood T cell repertoires in COVID-19. At the level of the study: PBMCs, B-cell-depleted T cells, or T cells were the source of the cDNA or gDNA that made up the material.

This CDR3 has 16 residues. Germline CDR1 is LNHDA and CDR2 is SQIVND (reference sequence). Trimming cost V 4 bases and J 1 base, with 16 bases left between them. Generated by immunoSEQ multiplex PCR, the TCRdb table keeps only in-frame clones and is missing some. Of 49,000 or so clones listed, 80% to 90% are singletons. The table lists this clone with a count of one. The chain carries TRBV19 and TRBJ1-1; D gene uncertain. The sequence was obtained from a man aged 45-65 years with acute or convalescent COVID-19. The sequenced sample was peripheral blood. CDR3 DNA sequence: TGTGCCAGTAGTACATCCCGACCGGAGAGGAACACTGAAGCTTTCTTT. Protein sequence: CASSTSRPERNTEAFF.